The clone carrying this TCR beta chain was seen many times. Its antigen is as yet unknown. These data come from a study of regulatory T cells in long-lasting Graves disease. On the study more broadly: Antithyroid drug use was under 3 months in newly diagnosed Graves' patients. Study-level findings and limits: The analysis examined peripheral blood only and excluded thyroid tissue.

The time point was: newly diagnosed GD, antithyroid drugs for less than 3 months. After RNA was extracted from PBMCs, the TCR library was made from it. Arm-PCR of CDR3 regions and iRepertoire HTBI primers were used to build TCR beta libraries. MiXCR was run by TCRdb on the multiplex PCR reads, yielding one entry per CDR3 protein. The repertoire has about 540,000 distinct CDR3 sequences, approximately 13% of them found once; the top ten carry roughly 10%. The CDR3 sequence is 13 residues long. With 0 bases removed from V and 8 bases from J, the gap between germline ends came to 13 bases. Germline CDR1 and CDR2: DFQATT and SNEGSKA (reference sequence). These same records also appear under a second study, on T cells in Graves' hyperthyroidism and ophthalmopathy. That investigation notes: Patients with uncontrolled infections, other autoimmune diseases, pregnancy or lactation were excluded. A 13 V-J signature model discriminated ophthalmopathy versus stable hyperthyroidism.

The J gene is TRBJ1-2, the V gene TRBV20-1; D call uncertain. The TCR sequence derives from a man aged 25-45 years with Graves disease. The specimen comprised peripheral blood mononuclear cells (PBMCs), sampled at new diagnosis, from a patient treated with antithyroid drugs. The CDR3 nucleotides read TGCAGTGCTAGAGATCGGAGGATCGGCGGCTACACCTTC. Its translation: CSARDRRIGGYTF.